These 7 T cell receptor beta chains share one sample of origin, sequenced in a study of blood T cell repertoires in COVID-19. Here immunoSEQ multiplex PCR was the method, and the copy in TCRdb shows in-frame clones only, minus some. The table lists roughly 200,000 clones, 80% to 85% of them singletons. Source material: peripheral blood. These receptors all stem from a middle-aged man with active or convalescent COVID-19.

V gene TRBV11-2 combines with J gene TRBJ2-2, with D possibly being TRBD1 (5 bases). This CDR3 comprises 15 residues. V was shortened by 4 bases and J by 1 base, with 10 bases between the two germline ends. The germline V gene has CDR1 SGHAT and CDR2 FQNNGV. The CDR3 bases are TGTGCCAGCAGCTACAGCAGGGTGAACACCGGGGAGCTGTTTTTT. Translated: CASSYSRVNTGELFF.

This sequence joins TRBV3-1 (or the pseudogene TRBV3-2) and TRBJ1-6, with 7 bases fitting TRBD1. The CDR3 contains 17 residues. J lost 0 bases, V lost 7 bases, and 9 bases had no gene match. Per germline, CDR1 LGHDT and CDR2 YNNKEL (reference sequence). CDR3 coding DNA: TGTGCCAGCACCAAGGGGCCAGGGGGCTCCTATAATTCACCCCTCCACTTT. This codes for CASTKGPGGSYNSPLHF.

This chain's CDR3 is CASSQERGGYTF. The CDR3 DNA reads as TGCGCCAGCAGTCAAGAAAGAGGTGGCTACACCTTC. J is TRBJ1-2 and V is TRBV23-1; no definite D call. TRBV23-1 qualifies as an ORF whose function is uncertain. CDR3 size: 12 residues. Trimming cost V 2 bases and J 7 bases, with 8 bases left between them.

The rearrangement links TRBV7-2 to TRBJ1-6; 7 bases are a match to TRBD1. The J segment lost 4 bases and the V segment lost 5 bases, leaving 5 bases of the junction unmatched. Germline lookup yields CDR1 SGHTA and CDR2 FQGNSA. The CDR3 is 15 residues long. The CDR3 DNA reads TGTGCCAGCAGCCCCCGGGACAGATATAATTCACCCCTCCACTTT. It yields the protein CASSPRDRYNSPLHF.

CDR3 loop: CASSYLRDRGPGELFF. DNA of the CDR3: TGTGCCAGCAGTTACCTCCGGGACAGGGGTCCCGGGGAGCTGTTTTTT. The chain links TRBV6-5 to TRBJ2-2; 10 bases agree with TRBD1. J gave up 6 bases and V 2 bases, and 6 bases lay outside the gene matches. This CDR3 contains 16 residues. The germline CDR1 and CDR2 sequences are MNHEY and SVGAGI.

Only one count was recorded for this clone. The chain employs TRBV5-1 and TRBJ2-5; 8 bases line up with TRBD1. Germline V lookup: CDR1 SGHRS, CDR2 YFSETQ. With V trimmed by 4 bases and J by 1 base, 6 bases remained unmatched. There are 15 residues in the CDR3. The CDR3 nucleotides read TGCGCCAGCAGCGGCGGGACAGGCACCCAAGAGACCCAGTACTTC. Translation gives CASSGGTGTQETQYF.

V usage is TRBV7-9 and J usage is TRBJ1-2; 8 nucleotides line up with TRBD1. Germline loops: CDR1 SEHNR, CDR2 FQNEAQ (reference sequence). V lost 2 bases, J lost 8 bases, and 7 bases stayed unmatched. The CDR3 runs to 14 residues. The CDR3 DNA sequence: TGTGCCAGCAGCTTAAGACAGGGGCTGAGGGGCTACACCTTC. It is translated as CASSLRQGLRGYTF.